The 17 T cell receptor beta chains reported below all come from one sample, sequenced in a study of blood T cell repertoires in COVID-19. Libraries were prepared by immunoSEQ multiplex PCR; TCRdb keeps only in-frame clonotypes and omits some of them. The sample records about 530,000 clones, roughly nine tenths being singletons. What was sequenced was peripheral blood. Every receptor here comes from a woman in her forties or fifties with COVID-19, enrolled during active disease.

The CDR3 protein is CASSPGGGGRNQPQHF. CDR3 sequence (DNA): TGTGCCAGCAGCCCGGGAGGGGGAGGACGAAATCAGCCCCAGCATTTT. The gene calls are TRBV7-9 and TRBJ1-5; D might be TRBD1 (6 bases). Deletions cut 5 bases from V and 4 bases from J, with 18 bases between. The CDR3 loop spans 16 amino acids. In germline, CDR1 is SEHNR, CDR2 FQNEAQ (reference sequence).

This clone was observed a few times. Other DNA sequences within the sample encode an identical CDR3. V and J are TRBV3-1 (or the pseudogene TRBV3-2) and TRBJ2-7, with TRBD1 identical over 9 bases. The CDR3 sequence is 14 residues long. Germline values: CDR1 LGHDT, CDR2 YNNKEL (reference sequence). V lost 3 bases to trimming and J lost 2 bases; unmatched junction nucleotides: 2. The CDR3 loop reads CASSQDRGPYEQYF. CDR3 nucleotide sequence: TGTGCCAGCAGCCAGGACAGGGGACCCTACGAGCAGTACTTC.

The chain links TRBV18 to TRBJ2-7, with 9 nucleotides matching TRBD2. Germline trimming cut 2 bases from V and 0 bases from J; bases unmatched to any gene: 5. The CDR3 sequence is 16 residues long. Germline CDR1 reads KGHSH; CDR2 reads LQKENI. The CDR3 sequence: CASSPSPSGDSYEQYF. The CDR3 region has the DNA TGTGCCAGCTCACCAAGTCCTAGCGGGGACTCCTACGAGCAGTACTTC.

This clone was seen more than once but under ten times. The genes are TRBV5-1 and TRBJ2-7; D gene unclear. Trimming shortened V by 4 bases and J by 0 bases, and 8 bases separated the two germline ends. Germline V lookup: CDR1 SGHRS, CDR2 YFSETQ. This CDR3 is built from 13 residues. CDR3 loop: CASSPLSSYEQYF. The CDR3 coding sequence is TGCGCCAGCAGCCCCCTCTCCTCCTACGAGCAGTACTTC.

About this clone itself: The same CDR3 also results from other DNA sequences found in this sample. This chain connects TRBV5-1 to TRBJ1-1; unclear D gene. V lost 0 bases and J 3 bases, leaving 9 bases between the germline ends. The CDR3 covers 14 residues. The germline gives CDR1 SGHRS, CDR2 YFSETQ. CDR3 DNA sequence: TGCGCCAGCAGCTTGGCCCCACAAGACACTGAAGCTTTCTTT. Its protein product is CASSLAPQDTEAFF.

V usage is TRBV25-1 and J usage is TRBJ1-5, with 9 bases matching TRBD1. Germline V CDR1 and CDR2: MGHDK, SYGVNS. The CDR3 extends over 16 amino acids. V was clipped by 3 bases and J by 5 bases; unmatched bases: 8. The CDR3 DNA is TGTGCCAGCAGTGATGGAGGGACAGGGAGGCATCAGCCCCAGCATTTT. Its protein product is CASSDGGTGRHQPQHF.

The genes are TRBV9 and TRBJ1-1, with a possible D match to TRBD1 (5 bases). CDR1 and CDR2 (germline): SGDLS, YYNGEE. Deletions cut 7 bases from V and 1 base from J, with 14 bases between. There are 14 residues in the CDR3. The CDR3 nucleotides are TGTGCCAGCGGAATCGGAGGGGAGAACACTGAAGCTTTCTTT. It codes for CASGIGGENTEAFF.

The rearrangement uses TRBV29-1 and TRBJ1-1; 7 bases match TRBD1. V lost 4 bases and J lost 8; bases outside the gene matches: 7. Per the germline V gene, CDR1 is SQVTM and CDR2 is ANQGSEA. This CDR3 comprises 12 residues. CDR3 coding DNA: TGCAGCGTTGTGGGGGACAGCGCGGAAGCTTTCTTT. Protein product: CSVVGDSAEAFF.

The rearrangement uses TRBV19 and TRBJ2-7; D is uncertain. This CDR3 has 11 residues. The germline gives CDR1 LNHDA, CDR2 SQIVND (reference sequence). V dropped 6 bases and J dropped 3 bases, with 6 bases sitting between them. This CDR3 is CASSGDYEQYF. CDR3 bases: TGTGCCAGTAGCGGAGACTACGAGCAGTACTTC.

The V call is TRBV9, the J call TRBJ1-2, with TRBD1 identical over 10 bases. Germline CDR1 reads SGDLS; CDR2 reads YYNGEE. The length of the CDR3 is 15 residues. V gave up 3 bases and J gave up 8 bases; unmatched junction bases: 10. The CDR3 protein is CASSARQGAPAGYTF. Written as DNA, the CDR3 is TGTGCCAGCAGCGCTAGACAGGGGGCGCCGGCAGGCTACACCTTC. Full variable domain (outside the CDR3, taken from reference TRBV9 and TRBJ1-2): DSGVTQTPKHLITATGQRVTLRCSPRSGDLSVYWYQQSLDQGLQFLIQYYNGEERAKGNILERFSAQQFPDLHSELNLSSLELGDSALYFCASSARQGAPAGYTFGSGTRLTVV.

This rearrangement joins TRBV5-8 to TRBJ1-2, with D possibly matching TRBD1 (6 bases). CDR1 is SGHTS and CDR2 is YDEGEE in the germline V gene. CDR3 length equals 12 residues. V was clipped by 7 bases and J by 8 bases, with 15 bases between them. The CDR3 DNA follows: TGTGCCAGCGGAACCTACCAGGGGGGCTACACCTTC. It yields the protein CASGTYQGGYTF.

The chain employs TRBV7-3 and TRBJ2-3, with TRBD2 matching 11 bases. This CDR3 is 14 amino acids long. The V gene end was trimmed by 5 bases and the J gene end by 5 bases; junction bases not matched to a gene: 3. Germline V gene lookup returns CDR1 SGHTA and CDR2 FQGTGA. The CDR3 protein is CASSLAGGLDTQYF. CDR3 nucleotides: TGTGCCAGCAGCCTAGCGGGGGGATTAGATACGCAGTATTTT.

This chain connects TRBV3-1 (or the pseudogene TRBV3-2) to TRBJ1-1; D not certain. CDR3 length: 12 amino acids. Germline V gives CDR1 LGHDT, CDR2 YNNKEL (reference sequence). V lost 1 base and J lost 8, with 8 bases in between. For the CDR3, the DNA is TGTGCCAGCAGCCAAGGACTCGACGAAGCTTTCTTT. Translation gives CASSQGLDEAFF.

The chain is built from TRBV5-4 and TRBJ2-1, with TRBD2 identical over 10 bases. The J segment lost 9 bases and the V segment lost 4 bases, leaving 19 bases of the junction unmatched. Germline CDR1 is SGHNT and CDR2 is YYREEE (reference sequence). The CDR3 runs 18 residues. The CDR3 nucleotides read TGTGCCAGCAGCCCCGGGAGGAGCGGGGGGGCCGATTTAACTGAGCAGTTCTTC. Translated, it gives CASSPGRSGGADLTEQFF.

The V call is TRBV4-1, the J call TRBJ1-5; D remains unclear. The CDR3 length is 12 residues. Germline V gene data show CDR1 as MGHRA and CDR2 as YSYEKL. Trimming cost V 0 bases and J 9 bases, with 6 bases left between them. The CDR3, as DNA: TGCGCCAGCAGCCAAGAAGGAGGGCCCCAGCATTTT. As protein: CASSQEGGPQHF.

V is TRBV6-5 and J is TRBJ1-4; D may be TRBD1 (5 bases). This CDR3 has 14 residues. V lost 6 bases, J lost 4 bases, and 12 bases lay in between. Germline V gene lookup returns CDR1 MNHEY and CDR2 SVGAGI. The CDR3: CASSPQGFNEKLFF. The CDR3 DNA sequence: TGTGCCAGCAGCCCCCAGGGCTTTAATGAAAAACTGTTTTTT.

This clone was recorded only once. The gene calls are TRBV15 and TRBJ1-4; 7 bases align to TRBD1. The germline V gene encodes CDR1 LNHNV and CDR2 YYDKDF (reference sequence). The length of the CDR3 is 15 residues. With V trimmed by 2 bases and J by 7 bases, 7 bases remained unmatched. CDR3: CATSRFTGAGEKLFF. CDR3 in DNA: TGTGCCACCAGCAGATTTACAGGGGCGGGTGAAAAACTGTTTTTT.